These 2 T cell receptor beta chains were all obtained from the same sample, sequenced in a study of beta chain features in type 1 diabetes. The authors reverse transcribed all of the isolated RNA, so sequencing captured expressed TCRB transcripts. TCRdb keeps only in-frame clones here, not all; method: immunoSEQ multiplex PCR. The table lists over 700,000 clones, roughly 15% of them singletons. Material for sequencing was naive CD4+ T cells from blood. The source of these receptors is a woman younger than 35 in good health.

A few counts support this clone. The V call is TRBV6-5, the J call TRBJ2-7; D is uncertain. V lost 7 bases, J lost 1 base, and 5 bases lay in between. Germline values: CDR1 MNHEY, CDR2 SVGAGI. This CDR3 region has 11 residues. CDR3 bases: TGTGCCAGCAAGGATTCCTACGAGCAGTACTTC. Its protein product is CASKDSYEQYF.

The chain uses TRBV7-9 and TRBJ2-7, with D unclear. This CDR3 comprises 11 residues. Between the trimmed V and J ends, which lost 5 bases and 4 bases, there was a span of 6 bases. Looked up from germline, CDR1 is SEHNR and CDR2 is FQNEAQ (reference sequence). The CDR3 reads CASSVRYEQYF. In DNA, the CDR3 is TGTGCCAGCAGCGTCAGGTACGAGCAGTACTTC. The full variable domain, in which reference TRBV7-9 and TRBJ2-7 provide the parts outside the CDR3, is DTGVSQNPRHKITKRGQNVTFRCDPISEHNRLYWYRQTLGQGPEFLTYFQNEAQLEKSRLLSDRFSAERPKGSFSTLEIQRTEQGDSAMYLCASSVRYEQYFGPGTRLTVT.